This TCR beta chain was captured in a study of shared clonotypes between healthy human individuals. Background on the study: The study used three CD4 naive, three CD4 memory, two CD8 naive and one CD8 memory plate per donor.

Libraries were prepared by immunoSEQ multiplex PCR; TCRdb keeps only in-frame clonotypes and omits some of them. The profile shows a few hundred thousand clones, 65% to 70% of them singletons. The CDR3 totals 15 residues. Germline CDR1 is MNHEY and CDR2 is SMNVEV (reference sequence). Trimming stripped 6 bases from V and 3 bases from J, with 15 bases between. Concerning this clone itself: Its antigen is not known.

Study-wide findings and caveats: Researchers sampled blood only, noting tissue repertoires likely differ.

The sample taken for sequencing was memory CD4+ T cells sorted from blood. The subset is: CD45RA-negative fraction. This clonotype originated in a man aged 25-40 years in good health. The rearrangement joins TRBV27 to TRBJ2-1; D is perhaps TRBD1 or TRBD2 (6 bases each). The CDR3 sequence is CASRPRGEYYNEQFF. DNA of the CDR3: TGTGCCAGCAGGCCGAGGGGGGAGTACTACAATGAGCAGTTCTTC.